Each of the 3 T cell receptor beta chains below was sequenced from the same sample in a study of blood T cell repertoires in COVID-19. Measured with immunoSEQ multiplex PCR; TCRdb has only the in-frame clones, and not every one. The table records about 200,000 clones, over 80% of them present only once. Sequenced sample: peripheral blood. The receptors were gathered from a man aged 60-69 years with COVID-19, enrolled during active disease.

V gene TRBV5-1 combines with J gene TRBJ1-3; the D gene is possibly TRBD1 (5 bases). The V gene's germline CDR1 is SGHRS and CDR2 YFSETQ. V was cut by 3 bases and J by 9 bases, with 16 bases left in between. This CDR3 has 14 residues. The CDR3 DNA reads TGCGCCAGCAGCTGGGGGACGGAGGGATCCACCATATATTTT. Its translation is CASSWGTEGSTIYF.

The J gene is TRBJ2-7, the V gene TRBV12-3 or TRBV12-4, with a tentative D call TRBD2 (6 bases). This CDR3 contains 11 residues. Trimming took off 6 bases at V and 6 bases at J, with 9 bases between the two ends. CDR3 in DNA: TGTGCCAGCAGCCCCGGGGGCGAGCAGTACTTC. This encodes CASSPGGEQYF.

This chain uses TRBV28 with TRBJ2-1; TRBD2 agrees at 10 bases. Germline loops: CDR1 MDHEN, CDR2 SYDVKM. V trimming: 1 base; J trimming: 9 bases; junction bases outside the gene matches: 3. The CDR3 has 14 residues. The DNA of the CDR3 is TGTGCCAGCAGTTTATCAGCGGGAGGGCGTGAGCAGTTCTTC. As protein: CASSLSAGGREQFF. Full variable domain (rest looked up from reference TRBV28 and TRBJ2-1): DVKVTQSSRYLVKRTGEKVFLECVQDMDHENMFWYRQDPGLGLRLIYFSYDVKMKEKGDIPEGYSVSREKKERFSLILESASTNQTSMYLCASSLSAGGREQFFGPGTRLTVL.